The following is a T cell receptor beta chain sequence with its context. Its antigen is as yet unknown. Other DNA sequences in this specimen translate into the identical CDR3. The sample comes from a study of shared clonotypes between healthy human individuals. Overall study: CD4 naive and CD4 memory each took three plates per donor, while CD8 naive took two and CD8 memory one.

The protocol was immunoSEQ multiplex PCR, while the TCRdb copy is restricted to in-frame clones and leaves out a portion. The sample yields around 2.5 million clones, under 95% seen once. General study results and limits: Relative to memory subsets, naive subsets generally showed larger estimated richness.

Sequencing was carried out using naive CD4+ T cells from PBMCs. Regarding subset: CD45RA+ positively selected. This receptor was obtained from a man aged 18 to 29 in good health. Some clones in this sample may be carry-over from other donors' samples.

CDR3 residues: CASSGGTFTDTQYF. DNA of the CDR3: TGTGCCAGCAGTGGCGGGACCTTCACAGATACGCAGTATTTT. The chain employs TRBV2 and TRBJ2-3, with D possibly TRBD2 on 6 matching bases. Germline CDR1 and CDR2: SNHLY and FYNNEI. V lost 4 bases to trimming and J lost 2 bases, with 10 bases between them. The CDR3 runs to 14 residues.